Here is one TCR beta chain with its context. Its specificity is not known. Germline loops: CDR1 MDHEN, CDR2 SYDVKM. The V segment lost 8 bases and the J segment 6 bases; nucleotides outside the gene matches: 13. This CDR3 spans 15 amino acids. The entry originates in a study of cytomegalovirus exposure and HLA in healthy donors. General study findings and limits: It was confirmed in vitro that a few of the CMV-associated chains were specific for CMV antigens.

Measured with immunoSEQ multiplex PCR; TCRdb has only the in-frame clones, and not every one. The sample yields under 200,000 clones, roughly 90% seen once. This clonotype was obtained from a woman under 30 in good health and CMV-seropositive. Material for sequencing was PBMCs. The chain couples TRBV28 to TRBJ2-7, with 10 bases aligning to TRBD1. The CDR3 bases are TGTGCCAGCGGGTATGCCGGGACAGGGGTGGGCGAGCAGTACTTC. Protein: CASGYAGTGVGEQYF.